These 32 T cell receptor beta chains came from one sample sequenced in a study of CD8+ T cells in alopecia areata. The authors extracted RNA and reverse transcribed it into cDNA as the sequencing template. Sequencing was performed with immunoSEQ multiplex PCR; in TCRdb, only in-frame clones are kept and a portion is missing. Altogether roughly 200,000 clones are present, 45% to 70% being singletons, with the ten largest covering around 5.1%. The sample consisted of CD8+ T cells sorted from blood. The source of these receptors is a human donor in good health.

CDR3 amino acids: CASSSKVNEQYF. CDR3 bases: TGTGCCAGCTCTTCCAAGGTGAATGAGCAGTACTTC. This chain connects TRBV18 to TRBJ2-7; D ambiguous. The CDR3 consists of 12 residues. V shed 6 bases and J shed 7 bases, with 13 bases lying between them. The germline V gene encodes CDR1 KGHSH and CDR2 LQKENI.

The sample holds a few counts of this clone. The chain joins TRBV27 to TRBJ2-1, with no clear D. This CDR3 contains 13 residues. Germline CDR1 reads MNHEY; CDR2 reads SMNVEV (reference sequence). Trimming shortened V by 5 bases and J by 3 bases, and 8 bases separated the two germline ends. CDR3 nucleotide sequence: TGTGCCAGCAGTGTCCGGTACTACAATGAGCAGTTCTTC. Protein product: CASSVRYYNEQFF.

In its sample, this clone was seen once. The chain recombines TRBV4-1 with TRBJ1-2, with 8 bases matching TRBD1. Germline V gene sequence: CDR1 MGHRA, CDR2 YSYEKL. With 2 bases clipped from V and 4 bases from J, the junction kept 6 bases outside the gene matches. CDR3 size: 15 residues. The chain's CDR3 is CASSQNDRGTYGYTF. The CDR3 DNA reads TGCGCCAGCAGCCAAAACGACAGGGGCACCTATGGCTACACCTTC.

V gene TRBV4-1 combines with J gene TRBJ2-5; TRBD2 is a possible D gene (5 bases). The CDR3 spans 14 residues. V was shortened by 4 bases and J by 4 bases, with 13 bases between the two germline ends. CDR1 and CDR2 (germline): MGHRA, YSYEKL. The CDR3 here is CASSLRARGETQYF. CDR3 in DNA: TGCGCCAGCAGCCTGAGGGCCCGGGGAGAGACCCAGTACTTC.

This clone was detected a few times. This rearrangement joins TRBV29-1 to TRBJ2-1; D remains unclear. Trimming took off 0 bases at V and 1 base at J, with 13 bases between the two ends. The CDR3 covers 16 residues. From germline, CDR1 is SQVTM and CDR2 ANQGSEA. Here the CDR3 reads CSVEDGQAPSYNEQFF. CDR3 DNA: TGCAGCGTTGAAGATGGGCAGGCCCCATCCTACAATGAGCAGTTCTTC.

In nucleotides, the CDR3 is TGTGCCAGCAGTTTGACAGGTTCCTCCTACGAGCAGTACTTC. Translating gives CASSLTGSSYEQYF. This chain links TRBV6-5 with TRBJ2-7; tentatively, D is TRBD1 (6 bases). V gave up 4 bases and J gave up 0 bases, with 10 bases separating them. The CDR3 is 14 residues long. Germline CDR1 MNHEY, CDR2 SVGAGI.

The sample holds a few counts of this clone. The chain couples TRBV5-4 to TRBJ1-1, with D possibly matching TRBD1 (5 bases). V was cut by 7 bases and J by 4 bases, with 11 bases left in between. The CDR3 sequence is 12 residues long. In germline, CDR1 is SGHNT, CDR2 YYREEE (reference sequence). The CDR3, as DNA: TGTGCCAGCTCGACAGAGCCCACTGAAGCTTTCTTT. This translates into CASSTEPTEAFF.

As for this clone: The sample has other DNA sequences that encode this CDR3 too. The chain joins TRBV19 to TRBJ2-7; TRBD1 might be the D (5 bases). The CDR3 totals 12 residues. V was shortened by 3 bases and J by 4 bases, with 7 bases between the two germline ends. Germline-derived CDR1 and CDR2 are LNHDA and SQIVND (reference sequence). Here the CDR3 DNA reads TGTGCCAGTAGTATTCAGGGTTACGAGCAGTACTTC. Translated, it gives CASSIQGYEQYF.

The chain links TRBV4-1 to TRBJ2-1, with 7 bases identical to TRBD2. The CDR3 runs to 18 residues. V lost 1 base and J lost 2; bases outside the gene matches: 11. The germline V gene has CDR1 MGHRA and CDR2 YSYEKL. As DNA, the CDR3 is TGCGCCAGCAGCCAAGCCCTACAGGCGGGGGTTGCCTACAATGAGCAGTTCTTC. Translating it yields CASSQALQAGVAYNEQFF.

This clone has more than one count but fewer than ten. The chain employs TRBV6-1 and TRBJ2-6; D possibly corresponds to TRBD2 (5 bases). The CDR3 is 17 residues long. The V gene's germline CDR1 is MNHNS and CDR2 SASEGT. V lost 4 bases, J lost 0 bases, and 13 bases lay in between. Here the CDR3 reads CASSASRVDSGANVLTF. The CDR3 nucleotides are TGTGCCAGCAGTGCCTCGCGGGTGGACTCTGGGGCCAACGTCCTGACTTTC.

The chain joins TRBV9 to TRBJ1-2, with D maybe TRBD1 (6 bases). Trimming pared 5 bases from V and 1 base from J, leaving 12 bases between. The V gene's germline CDR1 is SGDLS and CDR2 YYNGEE. The CDR3 covers 14 residues. CDR3 nucleotide sequence: TGTGCCAGCAGAGACCCCAGGGGTAACTATGGCTACACCTTC. Amino acid sequence: CASRDPRGNYGYTF.

This rearrangement joins TRBV9 to TRBJ2-1, with D perhaps TRBD1 or TRBD2 (5 bases each). The V gene's germline CDR1 is SGDLS and CDR2 YYNGEE. This CDR3 contains 16 residues. With 4 bases removed from V and 3 bases from J, the gap between germline ends came to 17 bases. CDR3 in amino acids: CASSSPLRGHYNEQFF. DNA of the CDR3: TGTGCCAGCAGCTCCCCCCTCCGGGGCCACTACAATGAGCAGTTCTTC.

This clone showed up just a few times. The chain uses TRBV23-1 and TRBJ2-3, with 9 positions matching TRBD2. TRBV23-1 is known as an ORF, though its function is uncertain. J lost 2 bases, V lost 4 bases, and 10 bases had no gene match. CDR3 length: 17 amino acids. The DNA of the CDR3 is TGCGCCAGCAGTCTTACTGTAGCGGGGGTTTTCACAGATACGCAGTATTTT. This encodes CASSLTVAGVFTDTQYF.

J is TRBJ1-4 and V is TRBV5-8; D perhaps matches TRBD1 (5 bases). The CDR3 has 14 amino acids. Trimming removed 4 bases at V and 6 bases at J, with 13 bases between. From germline, CDR1 is SGHTS and CDR2 YDEGEE. CDR3: CASSPPGRDEKLFF. As DNA, the CDR3 is TGTGCCAGCAGCCCTCCGGGGCGCGATGAAAAACTGTTTTTT. Using reference TRBV5-8 and TRBJ1-4 for the parts outside the CDR3, the full variable domain is EAGVTQSPTHLIKTRGQQATLRCSPISGHTSVYWYQQALGLGLQFLLWYDEGEERNRGNFPPRFSGRQFPNYSSELNVNALELEDSALYLCASSPPGRDEKLFFGSGTQLSVL.

The chain couples TRBV29-1 to TRBJ2-3, with D possibly matching TRBD1 (5 bases). In germline, CDR1 is SQVTM, CDR2 ANQGSEA. CDR3 length equals 13 residues. Trimming left V 4 bases short and J 7 bases short, with 15 bases between. CDR3 nucleotide sequence: TGCAGCGTTGGTTTCCAGGGCGCGCATACGCAGTATTTT. It specifies CSVGFQGAHTQYF.

This clone has just one count. The V gene is TRBV13, the J gene TRBJ2-1, with 7 bases that match TRBD2. V gave up 8 bases and J gave up 6 bases; unmatched junction bases: 4. This CDR3 comprises 12 residues. Germline values: CDR1 PRHDT, CDR2 FYEKMQ (reference sequence). CDR3 sequence: CASGRGANEQFF. Here the CDR3 DNA reads TGTGCCAGCGGGAGGGGAGCCAATGAGCAGTTCTTC.

The CDR3 sequence is CASSVSDGGAEQFF. The DNA for the CDR3 is TGTGCCAGCAGCGTCAGCGACGGTGGGGCTGAGCAGTTCTTC. V usage is TRBV9 and J usage is TRBJ2-1; the D gene is possibly TRBD1 (5 bases). Germline V gene data show CDR1 as SGDLS and CDR2 as YYNGEE. Trimming cost V 2 bases and J 9 bases, with 15 bases left between them. The CDR3 runs 14 residues.

The gene calls are TRBV30 and TRBJ1-3; 7 positions match TRBD1. CDR1 and CDR2 from the germline V gene are GTSNPN and SVGIG (reference sequence). Unmatched junction bases numbered 10, after V lost 8 bases and J lost 0 bases. The CDR3 is made up of 15 amino acids. The CDR3 spells CALGGQPFSGNTIYF. The CDR3 DNA is TGTGCCCTCGGGGGACAGCCTTTCTCTGGAAACACCATATATTTT.

This clone was recorded a few times. V is TRBV7-2 and J is TRBJ2-3, with D perhaps being TRBD1 or TRBD2 (5 bases each). V was shortened by 0 bases and J by 10 bases, with 11 bases between the two germline ends. Germline assignment: CDR1 SGHTA and CDR2 FQGNSA. The CDR3 runs 13 residues. The CDR3 loop reads CASSLAWGFAQYF. In DNA form, the CDR3 reads TGTGCCAGCAGCTTAGCGTGGGGGTTCGCGCAGTATTTT.

This clone was seen ten or more times. This chain joins TRBV6-5 and TRBJ2-1; D possibly matches TRBD1 or TRBD2 (6 bases each). V gave up 6 bases and J gave up 9 bases, with 18 bases separating them. Germline V gene data show CDR1 as MNHEY and CDR2 as SVGAGI. This CDR3 has 14 amino acids. Here the CDR3 DNA reads TGTGCCAGCAGCCCGGGGGCGGACTCCGGTGAGCAGTTCTTC. This sequence encodes CASSPGADSGEQFF.

CDR3 residues: CASSDPGLGETQYF. The CDR3 DNA sequence: TGTGCCAGCAGTGACCCGGGACTGGGCGAGACCCAGTACTTC. The chain carries TRBV6-1 and TRBJ2-5; D perhaps matches TRBD2 (6 bases). Germline CDR1 is MNHNS and CDR2 is SASEGT. Trimming shortened V by 3 bases and J by 5 bases, and 13 bases separated the two germline ends. The CDR3 covers 14 residues.

The table lists this clone with a count of one. V gene TRBV30 combines with J gene TRBJ2-7; the D is unclear. CDR1 GTSNPN and CDR2 SVGIG come from the germline V gene (reference sequence). Trimming stripped 0 bases from V and 5 bases from J, with 5 bases between. The CDR3 consists of 11 residues. CDR3 DNA sequence: TGTGCCTGGAGTGTTACTGACGAGCAGTACTTC. As protein: CAWSVTDEQYF.

This rearrangement joins TRBV27 to TRBJ1-2; 8 bases map to TRBD1. Per the germline V gene, CDR1 is MNHEY and CDR2 is SMNVEV (reference sequence). V was pared by 6 bases and J by 6 bases, with 6 bases of the junction left unmatched. The CDR3 length is 13 residues. The CDR3 loop reads CASSPSGGNGYTF. The CDR3, as DNA: TGTGCCAGCAGCCCGTCAGGGGGCAATGGCTACACCTTC.

The chain uses TRBV29-1 and TRBJ2-7, with D perhaps assigned TRBD1 or TRBD2 (5 bases each). CDR1 is SQVTM and CDR2 is ANQGSEA in the germline V gene. Trimming took off 5 bases at V and 4 bases at J, with 12 bases between the two ends. This CDR3 contains 12 residues. The CDR3 protein is CSVTIGGYEQYF. Written as DNA, the CDR3 is TGCAGCGTTACCATTGGGGGTTACGAGCAGTACTTC.

The CDR3 region has the DNA TGCGCCAGCAGCCAAGATCAGGGCGGATCCTACACAGATACGCAGTATTTT. This gives the protein CASSQDQGGSYTDTQYF. The V gene is TRBV4-1, the J gene TRBJ2-3, with D perhaps matching TRBD1 (5 bases). Between the trimmed V and J ends, which lost 0 bases and 2 bases, there was a span of 15 bases. Germline V lookup: CDR1 MGHRA, CDR2 YSYEKL. The CDR3 is made up of 17 amino acids.

The chain carries TRBV14 and TRBJ1-1; D is ambiguous. CDR3 size: 14 residues. CDR1 and CDR2 (germline): SGHDN, FVKESK. Trimming shortened V by 6 bases and J by 4 bases, and 15 bases separated the two germline ends. The chain's CDR3 is CASSRVEDITEAFF. The CDR3 DNA sequence: TGTGCCAGCAGTCGGGTGGAGGATATCACTGAAGCTTTCTTT. The variable domain in full, completed from reference TRBV14 and TRBJ1-1, reads EAGVTQFPSHSVIEKGQTVTLRCDPISGHDNLYWYRRVMGKEIKFLLHFVKESKQDESGMPNNRFLAERTGGTYSTLKVQPAELEDSGVYFCASSRVEDITEAFFGQGTRLTVV.

The chain couples TRBV2 to TRBJ1-5, with D uncertain. CDR1 and CDR2 from the germline V gene are SNHLY and FYNNEI. The CDR3 covers 14 residues. V lost 8 bases and J 3 bases, leaving 14 bases between the germline ends. The CDR3 spells CASHPAGFNQPQHF. In nucleotides, the CDR3 is TGTGCCAGCCACCCCGCGGGATTCAATCAGCCCCAGCATTTT.

This clone was counted between two and nine times. The chain couples TRBV4-1 to TRBJ2-5, with 11 positions matching TRBD2. CDR1 MGHRA and CDR2 YSYEKL come from the germline V gene. With V trimmed by 3 bases and J by 3 bases, 0 bases remained unmatched. The length of the CDR3 is 14 residues. CDR3 sequence: CASSQTSGEETQYF. The CDR3 nucleotides read TGCGCCAGCAGCCAGACTAGCGGGGAAGAGACCCAGTACTTC.

The table lists this clone with a count of one. The chain recombines TRBV15 with TRBJ1-5; 7 bases align to TRBD1. V trimming: 0 bases; J trimming: 2 bases; junction bases outside the gene matches: 1. The CDR3 contains 15 residues. Germline V CDR1 and CDR2: LNHNV, YYDKDF (reference sequence). CDR3 in DNA: TGTGCCACCAGCAGAGAAGACAGGGGCAATCAGCCCCAGCATTTT. Protein sequence: CATSREDRGNQPQHF.

The chain is built from TRBV5-5 and TRBJ2-5; D unclear. The V gene lost 6 bases and the J gene lost 6 bases, with 9 bases spanning the gap. The germline V gene encodes CDR1 SGHKS and CDR2 YYEKEE (reference sequence). The CDR3 sequence is 11 residues long. As DNA, the CDR3 is TGTGCCAGCATGCTGGAAAAGACCCAGTACTTC. Translated, it gives CASMLEKTQYF.

This clone was seen a single time. The rearrangement uses TRBV9 and TRBJ2-5, with no clear D. The CDR3 length is 12 residues. Between the trimmed V and J ends, which lost 5 bases and 5 bases, there was a span of 10 bases. CDR1 is SGDLS, CDR2 YYNGEE, per germline. The CDR3 sequence is CASRGLGETQYF. CDR3 in DNA: TGTGCCAGCAGGGGCCTCGGGGAGACCCAGTACTTC. The variable domain in full, completed from reference TRBV9 and TRBJ2-5, reads DSGVTQTPKHLITATGQRVTLRCSPRSGDLSVYWYQQSLDQGLQFLIQYYNGEERAKGNILERFSAQQFPDLHSELNLSSLELGDSALYFCASRGLGETQYFGPGTRLLVL.

V and J are TRBV7-9 and TRBJ2-2, with 9 bases matching TRBD1. The CDR3 runs 15 residues. The V gene end was trimmed by 3 bases and the J gene end by 1 base; junction bases not matched to a gene: 0. Germline CDR1 SEHNR, CDR2 FQNEAQ (reference sequence). Here the CDR3 DNA reads TGTGCCAGCAGCTTGGGACAGGGGAACACCGGGGAGCTGTTTTTT. It specifies CASSLGQGNTGELFF.